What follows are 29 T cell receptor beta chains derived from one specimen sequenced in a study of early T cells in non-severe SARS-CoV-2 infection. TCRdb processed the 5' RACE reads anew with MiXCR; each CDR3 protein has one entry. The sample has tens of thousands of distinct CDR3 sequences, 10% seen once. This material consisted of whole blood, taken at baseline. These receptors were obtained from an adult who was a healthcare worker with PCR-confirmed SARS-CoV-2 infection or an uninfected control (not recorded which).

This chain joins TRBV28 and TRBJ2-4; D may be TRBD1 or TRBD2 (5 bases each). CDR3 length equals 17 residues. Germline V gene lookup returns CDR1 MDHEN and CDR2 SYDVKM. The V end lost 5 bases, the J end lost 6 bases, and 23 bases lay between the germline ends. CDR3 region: CASSTQQDSLLLNIQYF. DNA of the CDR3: TGTGCCAGCAGTACCCAACAGGACTCCCTACTACTAAACATTCAGTACTTC.

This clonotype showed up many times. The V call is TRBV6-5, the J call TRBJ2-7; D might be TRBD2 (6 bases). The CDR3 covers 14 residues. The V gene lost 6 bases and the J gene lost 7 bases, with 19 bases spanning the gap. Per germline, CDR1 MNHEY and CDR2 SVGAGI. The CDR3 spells CASSPAAGRSEQYF. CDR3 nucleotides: TGTGCCAGCAGCCCCGCGGCAGGGAGGTCGGAGCAGTACTTC.

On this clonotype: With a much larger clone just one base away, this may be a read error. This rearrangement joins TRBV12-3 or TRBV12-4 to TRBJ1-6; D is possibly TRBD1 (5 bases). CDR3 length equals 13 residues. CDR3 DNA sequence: TGTGCCAGCAGTTTACAGGGAAATTCATCCCTCCACTTT. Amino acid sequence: CASSLQGNSSLHF.

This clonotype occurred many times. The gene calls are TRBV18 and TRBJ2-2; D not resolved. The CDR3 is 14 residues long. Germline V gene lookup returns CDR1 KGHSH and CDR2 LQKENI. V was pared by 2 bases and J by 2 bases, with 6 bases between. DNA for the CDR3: TGTGCCAGCTCACCAAGCGCAAACACCGGGGAGCTGTTTTTT. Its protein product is CASSPSANTGELFF. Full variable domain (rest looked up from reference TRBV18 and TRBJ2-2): NAGVMQNPRHLVRRRGQEARLRCSPMKGHSHVYWYRQLPEEGLKFMVYLQKENIIDESGMPKERFSAEFPKEGPSILRIQQVVRGDSAAYFCASSPSANTGELFFGEGSRLTVL.

CDR3 protein: CASSVATASGGQETQYF. The CDR3 bases are TGTGCCAGCAGCGTAGCTACGGCTAGCGGGGGGCAAGAGACCCAGTACTTC. The rearrangement links TRBV9 to TRBJ2-5; 11 nucleotides match TRBD2. Germline V gene data show CDR1 as SGDLS and CDR2 as YYNGEE. The ends lost 0 bases at V and 2 bases at J; junction bases unmatched: 6. This CDR3 contains 17 residues.

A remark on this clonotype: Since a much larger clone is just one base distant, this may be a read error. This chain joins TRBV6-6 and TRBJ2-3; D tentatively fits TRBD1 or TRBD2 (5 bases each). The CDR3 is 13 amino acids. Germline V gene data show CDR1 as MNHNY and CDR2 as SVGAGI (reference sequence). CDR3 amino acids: CASSYRDVDTPYF. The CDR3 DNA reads TGTGCCAGCAGTTACCGGGACGTAGATACGCCGTATTTT.

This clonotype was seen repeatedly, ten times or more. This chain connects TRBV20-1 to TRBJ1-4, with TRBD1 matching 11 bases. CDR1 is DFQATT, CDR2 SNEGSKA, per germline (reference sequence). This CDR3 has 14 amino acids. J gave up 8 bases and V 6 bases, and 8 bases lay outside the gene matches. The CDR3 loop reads CSANIGQGAEKLFF. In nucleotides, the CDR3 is TGCAGTGCGAACATAGGACAGGGGGCCGAAAAACTGTTTTTT.

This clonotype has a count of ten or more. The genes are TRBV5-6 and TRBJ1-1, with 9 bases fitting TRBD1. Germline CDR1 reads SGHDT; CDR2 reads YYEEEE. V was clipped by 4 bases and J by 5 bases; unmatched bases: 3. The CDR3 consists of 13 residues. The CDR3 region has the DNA TGTGCCAGCAGCGGGACAGGGAAAACTGAAGCTTTCTTT. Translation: CASSGTGKTEAFF.

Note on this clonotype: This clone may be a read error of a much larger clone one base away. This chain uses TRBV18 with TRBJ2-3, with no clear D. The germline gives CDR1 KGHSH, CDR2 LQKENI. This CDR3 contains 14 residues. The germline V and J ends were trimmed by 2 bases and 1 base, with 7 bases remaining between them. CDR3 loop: CASSPWVGTDTQYF. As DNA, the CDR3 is TGTGCCAGCTCACCATGGGTCGGCACAGATACGCAGTATTTT.

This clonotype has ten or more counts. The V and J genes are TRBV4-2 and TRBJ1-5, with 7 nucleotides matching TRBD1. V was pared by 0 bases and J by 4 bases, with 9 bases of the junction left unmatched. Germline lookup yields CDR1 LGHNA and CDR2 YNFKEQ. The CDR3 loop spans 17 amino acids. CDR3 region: CASSQDLTGEGNQPQHF. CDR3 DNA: TGTGCCAGCAGCCAAGACCTTACAGGGGAGGGGAATCAGCCCCAGCATTTT.

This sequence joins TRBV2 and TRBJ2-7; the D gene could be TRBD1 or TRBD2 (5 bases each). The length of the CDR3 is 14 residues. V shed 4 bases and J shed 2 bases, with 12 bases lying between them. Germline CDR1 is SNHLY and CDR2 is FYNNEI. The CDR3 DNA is TGTGCCAGCAGTGCTTCTGGGACCCCCTACGAGCAGTACTTC. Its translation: CASSASGTPYEQYF.

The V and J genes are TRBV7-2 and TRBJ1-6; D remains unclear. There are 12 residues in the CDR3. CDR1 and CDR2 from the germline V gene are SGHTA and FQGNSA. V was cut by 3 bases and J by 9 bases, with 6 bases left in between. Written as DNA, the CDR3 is TGTGCCAGCAGCTTCCCTAGTTCACCCCTCCACTTT. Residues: CASSFPSSPLHF. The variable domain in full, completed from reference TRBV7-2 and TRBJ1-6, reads GAGVSQSPSNKVTEKGKDVELRCDPISGHTALYWYRQSLGQGLEFLIYFQGNSAPDKSGLPSDRFSAERTGGSVSTLTIQRTQQEDSAVYLCASSFPSSPLHFGNGTRLTVT.

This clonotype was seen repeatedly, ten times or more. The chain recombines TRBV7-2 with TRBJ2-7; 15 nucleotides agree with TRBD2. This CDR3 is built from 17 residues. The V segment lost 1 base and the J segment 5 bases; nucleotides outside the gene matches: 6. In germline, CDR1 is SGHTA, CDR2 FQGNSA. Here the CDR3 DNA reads TGTGCCAGCAGCTTAGTCCCGGGACTAGCGGGAGGAGACGAGCAGTACTTC. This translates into CASSLVPGLAGGDEQYF. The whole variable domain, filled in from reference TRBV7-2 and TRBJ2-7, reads GAGVSQSPSNKVTEKGKDVELRCDPISGHTALYWYRQSLGQGLEFLIYFQGNSAPDKSGLPSDRFSAERTGGSVSTLTIQRTQQEDSAVYLCASSLVPGLAGGDEQYFGPGTRLTVT.

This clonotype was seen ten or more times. The CDR3, as DNA: TGTGCCAGCAGAAGGGGGGCTTCCCCAGATACGCAGTATTTT. The encoded protein is CASRRGASPDTQYF. This rearrangement joins TRBV7-9 to TRBJ2-3; possibly TRBD1 or TRBD2 for D (6 bases each). The germline V gene encodes CDR1 SEHNR and CDR2 FQNEAQ (reference sequence). This CDR3 is built from 14 residues. Deletions cut 6 bases from V and 4 bases from J, with 14 bases between.

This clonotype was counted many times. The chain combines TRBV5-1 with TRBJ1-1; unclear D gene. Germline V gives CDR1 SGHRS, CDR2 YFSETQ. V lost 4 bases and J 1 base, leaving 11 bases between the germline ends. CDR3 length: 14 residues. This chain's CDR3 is CASSLRRANTEAFF. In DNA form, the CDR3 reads TGCGCCAGCAGCCTGCGGAGGGCGAACACTGAAGCTTTCTTT.

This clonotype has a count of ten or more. The CDR3, as DNA: TGTGCCAGCAGAGGGACAGGTGTCAATGAGCAGTTCTTC. It codes for CASRGTGVNEQFF. J is TRBJ2-1 and V is TRBV6-2 or TRBV6-3; 8 bases agree with TRBD1. Germline values: CDR1 MNHEY, CDR2 SVGEGT. J gave up 6 bases and V 6 bases, and 4 bases lay outside the gene matches. The CDR3 is 13 residues long.

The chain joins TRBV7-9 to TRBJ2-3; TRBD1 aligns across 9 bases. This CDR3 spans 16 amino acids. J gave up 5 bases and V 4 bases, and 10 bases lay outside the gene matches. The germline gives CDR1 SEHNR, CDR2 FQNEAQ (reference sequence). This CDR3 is CASSSPGQGSGDTQYF. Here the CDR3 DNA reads TGTGCCAGCAGCTCACCGGGACAGGGCTCTGGAGATACGCAGTATTTT.

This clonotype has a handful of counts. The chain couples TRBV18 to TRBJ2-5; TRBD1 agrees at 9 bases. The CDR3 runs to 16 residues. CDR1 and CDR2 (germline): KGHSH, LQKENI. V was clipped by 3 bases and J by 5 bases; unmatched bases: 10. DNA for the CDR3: TGTGCCAGCTCACCTACCGGGACAGGGTCGCCCGAGACCCAGTACTTC. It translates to CASSPTGTGSPETQYF.

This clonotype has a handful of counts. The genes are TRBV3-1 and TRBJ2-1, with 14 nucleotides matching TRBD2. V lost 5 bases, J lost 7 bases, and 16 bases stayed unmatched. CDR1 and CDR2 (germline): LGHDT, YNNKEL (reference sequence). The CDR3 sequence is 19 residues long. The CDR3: CASSFRVTSGRALENEQFF. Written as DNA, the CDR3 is TGTGCCAGCAGCTTCAGGGTGACTAGCGGGAGGGCCTTGGAGAATGAGCAGTTCTTC.

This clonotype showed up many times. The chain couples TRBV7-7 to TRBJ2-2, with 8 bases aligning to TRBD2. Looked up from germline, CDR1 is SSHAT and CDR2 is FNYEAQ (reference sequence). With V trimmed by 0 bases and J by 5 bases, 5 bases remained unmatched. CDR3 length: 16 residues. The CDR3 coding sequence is TGTGCCAGCAGCTTAGCTAGCGGGATGAGGACCGGGGAGCTGTTTTTT. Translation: CASSLASGMRTGELFF.

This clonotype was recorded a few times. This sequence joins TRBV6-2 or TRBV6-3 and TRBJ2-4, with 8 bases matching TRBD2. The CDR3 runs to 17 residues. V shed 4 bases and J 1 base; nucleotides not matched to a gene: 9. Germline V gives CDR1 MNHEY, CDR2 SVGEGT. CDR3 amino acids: CASSSERAGVAKNIQYF. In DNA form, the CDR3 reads TGTGCCAGCAGTTCTGAAAGAGCGGGGGTGGCCAAAAACATTCAGTACTTC.

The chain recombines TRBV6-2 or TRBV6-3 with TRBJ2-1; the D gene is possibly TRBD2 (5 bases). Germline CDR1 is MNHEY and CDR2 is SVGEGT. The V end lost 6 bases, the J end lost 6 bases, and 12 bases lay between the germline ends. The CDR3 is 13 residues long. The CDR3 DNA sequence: TGTGCCAGCAGAGGGCTAGCTGGCAATGAGCAGTTCTTC. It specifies CASRGLAGNEQFF.

This chain's CDR3 is CATSSTFTYNEQFF. In nucleotides, the CDR3 is TGTGCCACCAGCAGTACGTTCACCTACAATGAGCAGTTCTTC. The gene calls are TRBV15 and TRBJ2-1; D call uncertain. Germline-derived CDR1 and CDR2 are LNHNV and YYDKDF (reference sequence). Trimming shortened V by 3 bases and J by 2 bases, and 8 bases separated the two germline ends. CDR3 length equals 14 residues.

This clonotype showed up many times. CDR3 in DNA: TGCGCCAGCAGCCAAGATCGGGGACAAGGCACAGATACGCAGTATTTT. It translates to CASSQDRGQGTDTQYF. J is TRBJ2-3 and V is TRBV4-3; D may be TRBD1 (6 bases). Germline CDR1 is LGHNA and CDR2 is YSLEER. Between the trimmed V and J ends, which lost 0 bases and 1 base, there was a span of 11 bases. The CDR3 consists of 16 residues.

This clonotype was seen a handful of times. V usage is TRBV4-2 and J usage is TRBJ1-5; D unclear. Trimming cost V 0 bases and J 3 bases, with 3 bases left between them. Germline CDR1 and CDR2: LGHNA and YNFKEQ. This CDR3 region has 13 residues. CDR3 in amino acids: CASSQDPNQPQHF. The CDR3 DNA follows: TGTGCCAGCAGCCAAGATCCCAATCAGCCCCAGCATTTT.

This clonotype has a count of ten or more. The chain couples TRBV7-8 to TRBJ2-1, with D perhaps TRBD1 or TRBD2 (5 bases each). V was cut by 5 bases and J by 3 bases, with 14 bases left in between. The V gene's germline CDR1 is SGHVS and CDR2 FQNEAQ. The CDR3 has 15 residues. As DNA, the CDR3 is TGTGCCAGCAGCCCAACGGGGACGATCTACAATGAGCAGTTCTTC. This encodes CASSPTGTIYNEQFF.

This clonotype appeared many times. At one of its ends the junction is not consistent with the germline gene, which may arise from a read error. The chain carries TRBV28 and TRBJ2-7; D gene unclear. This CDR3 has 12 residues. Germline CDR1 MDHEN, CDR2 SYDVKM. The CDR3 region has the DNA TGTGCCAGCAGTTTGGGATTTCTAAGCCAGTCCTTC. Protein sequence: CASSLGFLSQSF.

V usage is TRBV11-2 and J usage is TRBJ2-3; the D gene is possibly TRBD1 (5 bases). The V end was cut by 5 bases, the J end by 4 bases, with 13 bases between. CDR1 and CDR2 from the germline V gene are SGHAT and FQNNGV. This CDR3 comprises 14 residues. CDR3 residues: CASSILRDSDTQYF. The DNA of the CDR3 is TGTGCCAGCAGCATCCTCAGGGATTCAGATACGCAGTATTTT. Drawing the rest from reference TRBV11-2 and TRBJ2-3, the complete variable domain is EAGVAQSPRYKIIEKRQSVAFWCNPISGHATLYWYQQILGQGPKLLIQFQNNGVVDDSQLPKDRFSAERLKGVDSTLKIQPAKLEDSAVYLCASSILRDSDTQYFGPGTRLTVL.

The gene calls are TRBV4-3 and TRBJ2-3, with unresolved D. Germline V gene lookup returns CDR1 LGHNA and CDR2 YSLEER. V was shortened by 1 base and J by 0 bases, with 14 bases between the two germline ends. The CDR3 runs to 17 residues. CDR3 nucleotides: TGCGCCAGCAGCCAAGGCCGAAATAGCAAAAGCACAGATACGCAGTATTTT. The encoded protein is CASSQGRNSKSTDTQYF.